A single sample is the source of the 9 T cell receptor beta chains below, sequenced in a study of blood T cell repertoires in COVID-19. Sequencing used immunoSEQ multiplex PCR; TCRdb keeps in-frame clones, though not all of them. The sample comprises about 300,000 clones, 65% to 90% of which are singletons, and about 10% rests with the top ten. Sequenced material: PBMCs or T cells enriched from blood (not recorded which). The receptors were gathered from a young woman who had recovered from COVID-19.

The chain has TRBV28 and TRBJ1-1; D is possibly TRBD1 (6 bases). V was shortened by 6 bases and J by 1 base, with 15 bases between the two germline ends. Germline values: CDR1 MDHEN, CDR2 SYDVKM. The CDR3 is 15 amino acids. CDR3 loop: CASSLTWGQNTEAFF. CDR3 nucleotides: TGTGCCAGCAGCTTGACCTGGGGACAGAACACTGAAGCTTTCTTT.

This clone was recorded only once. The chain is built from TRBV21-1 and TRBJ1-2; the table calls TRBD1, which could not be checked here. TRBV21-1 is a recognized pseudogene. The length of the CDR3 is 17 residues. CDR3 residues: CASSKAAGSTLNYGYTF. CDR3 bases: TGTGCCAGCAGCAAAGCGGCAGGCAGTACCCTTAACTATGGCTACACCTTC.

This clone was picked up one time. The chain uses TRBV3-1 (or the pseudogene TRBV3-2) and TRBJ2-3, with 8 bases that match TRBD2. Germline V gene data show CDR1 as LGHDT and CDR2 as YNNKEL (reference sequence). V was pared by 1 base and J by 2 bases, with 5 bases of the junction left unmatched. The CDR3 totals 16 residues. CDR3 DNA: TGTGCCAGCAGCCAAGTGGCGGGGGGCCCCACAGATACGCAGTATTTT. Translated: CASSQVAGGPTDTQYF.

V usage is TRBV6-4 and J usage is TRBJ2-1, with 11 bases matching TRBD2. The J segment lost 5 bases and the V segment lost 3 bases, leaving 9 bases of the junction unmatched. Germline CDR1 and CDR2: MRHNA and SNTAGT. This CDR3 region has 17 residues. CDR3 in amino acids: CASSEDTPGLADNEQFF. CDR3 coding DNA: TGTGCCAGCAGTGAGGATACGCCGGGACTAGCGGACAATGAGCAGTTCTTC.

V usage is TRBV7-8 and J usage is TRBJ1-4; no firm D call. CDR1 is SGHVS and CDR2 is FQNEAQ in the germline V gene. V lost 1 base, J lost 6 bases, and 6 bases lay in between. The CDR3 totals 13 residues. As DNA, the CDR3 is TGTGCCAGCAGCTTAGGTCCTTATGAAAAACTGTTTTTT. Amino acids: CASSLGPYEKLFF.

V is TRBV5-1 and J is TRBJ1-2, with D unclear. Germline CDR1 is SGHRS and CDR2 is YFSETQ. CDR3 size: 15 residues. The V end was cut by 0 bases, the J end by 0 bases, with 9 bases between. The CDR3 region has the DNA TGCGCCAGCAGCTTGGGTCTAGGCTCTAACTATGGCTACACCTTC. It encodes CASSLGLGSNYGYTF. Drawing the rest from reference TRBV5-1 and TRBJ1-2, the complete variable domain is KAGVTQTPRYLIKTRGQQVTLSCSPISGHRSVSWYQQTPGQGLQFLFEYFSETQRNKGNFPGRFSGRQFSNSRSEMNVSTLELGDSALYLCASSLGLGSNYGYTFGSGTRLTVV.

The chain combines TRBV9 with TRBJ1-1, with 9 bases aligning to TRBD1. The CDR3 contains 15 residues. Germline assignment: CDR1 SGDLS and CDR2 YYNGEE. Trimming took 4 bases from V and 0 from J; bases not matched to a gene: 4. Here the CDR3 reads CASSPWTGVNTEAFF. In DNA form, the CDR3 reads TGTGCCAGCAGCCCTTGGACAGGGGTGAACACTGAAGCTTTCTTT.

This clone was seen many times. J is TRBJ2-1 and V is TRBV5-5, with 15 nucleotides matching TRBD2. V gave up 4 bases and J gave up 5 bases; unmatched junction bases: 10. This CDR3 has 18 residues. Germline V gives CDR1 SGHKS, CDR2 YYEKEE (reference sequence). CDR3 amino acids: CASSPIPGTSGRNNEQFF. CDR3 in DNA: TGTGCCAGCAGCCCTATCCCCGGGACTAGCGGGAGGAACAATGAGCAGTTCTTC. The full variable domain, completed using reference TRBV5-5 and TRBJ2-1, is DAGVTQSPTHLIKTRGQQVTLRCSPISGHKSVSWYQQVLGQGPQFIFQYYEKEERGRGNFPDRFSARQFPNYSSELNVNALLLGDSALYLCASSPIPGTSGRNNEQFFGPGTRLTVL.

The chain is built from TRBV2 and TRBJ2-7; TRBD1 aligns across 7 bases. V lost 6 bases to trimming and J lost 0 bases; unmatched junction nucleotides: 8. CDR1 and CDR2 (germline): SNHLY, FYNNEI. This CDR3 is built from 15 residues. CDR3 coding DNA: TGTGCCAGCAGCTGGAGACAGGGTAGCTCCTACGAGCAGTACTTC. Its protein product is CASSWRQGSSYEQYF.